This T cell receptor (beta chain) was captured by sequencing in a study of cytomegalovirus exposure and HLA in healthy donors. Primers for the PCR totalled 60 Vbeta and 13 Jbeta. TCRdb keeps only in-frame clones here, not all; method: immunoSEQ multiplex PCR. The data show approximately 150,000 clones, roughly 78% seen once. The CDR3 contains 17 residues. The J segment lost 3 bases and the V segment lost 4 bases, leaving 6 bases of the junction unmatched. Germline assignment: CDR1 SGHRS and CDR2 YFSETQ. This TCR was recovered from a man in his forties in good health and CMV-seronegative. The gene calls are TRBV5-1 and TRBJ2-3; 15 bases match TRBD2. The sequenced sample consisted of PBMCs. The CDR3 sequence is CASSLGTSGRRTDTQYF. The CDR3 DNA follows: TGCGCCAGCAGCCTCGGGACTAGCGGGAGGAGGACAGATACGCAGTATTTT.